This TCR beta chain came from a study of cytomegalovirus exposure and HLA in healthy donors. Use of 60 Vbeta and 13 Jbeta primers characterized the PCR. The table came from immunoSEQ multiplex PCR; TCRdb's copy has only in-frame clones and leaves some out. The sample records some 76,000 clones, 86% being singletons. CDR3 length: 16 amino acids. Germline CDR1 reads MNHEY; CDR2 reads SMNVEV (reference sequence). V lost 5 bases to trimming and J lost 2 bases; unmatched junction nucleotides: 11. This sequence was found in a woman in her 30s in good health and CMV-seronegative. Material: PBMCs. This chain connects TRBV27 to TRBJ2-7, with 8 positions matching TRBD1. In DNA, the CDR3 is TGTGCCAGCAGTCCGCGACAGGGGATTATCCCCTACGAGCAGTACTTC. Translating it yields CASSPRQGIIPYEQYF.